The sequence of this TCR beta chain was determined in a study of blood T cell repertoires in COVID-19. TCRdb's copy holds only in-frame clones and misses some; the assay was immunoSEQ multiplex PCR. The top ten hold roughly 16% of the sample, which has about 52,000 clones, 75% to 90% seen once. CDR3 length equals 13 residues. V was pared by 3 bases and J by 5 bases, with 10 bases between. CDR1 SNHLY and CDR2 FYNNEI come from the germline V gene. The specimen sequenced was peripheral blood. The chain recombines TRBV2 with TRBJ1-1; no definite D call. This TCR derives from a human donor in a cohort sampled during active COVID-19. CDR3 nucleotides: TGTGCCAGCAGTGACCAGGCGGGAACTGAAGCTTTCTTT. This gives the protein CASSDQAGTEAFF. The entire variable domain, with the rest obtained from reference TRBV2 and TRBJ1-1, is as follows: EPEVTQTPSHQVTQMGQEVILRCVPISNHLYFYWYRQILGQKVEFLVSFYNNEISEKSEIFDDQFSVERPDGSNFTLKIRSTKLEDSAMYFCASSDQAGTEAFFGQGTRLTVV.